The 22 T cell receptor beta chains below come from one sample, sequenced in a study of blood T cells in healthy people across ages. Then a second PCR, running roughly 6 to 11 cycles, was carried out with a sample-barcoded 5' primer and a J-beta primer mix. MiXCR was run by TCRdb on the 5' RACE reads, yielding one entry per CDR3 protein. Of about 830,000 distinct CDR3 sequences in the sample, 55% to 70% were seen once. The source material was blood. The receptors come from a man aged 30-40 years in good health.

V gene TRBV9 combines with J gene TRBJ2-1; 9 bases match TRBD1. The CDR3 covers 15 residues. V lost 3 bases, J lost 10 bases, and 11 bases stayed unmatched. Looked up from germline, CDR1 is SGDLS and CDR2 is YYNGEE. The DNA for the CDR3 is TGTGCCAGCAGCGCCCCGGGGACAGGGAATAGCGAGCAGTTCTTC. Translating gives CASSAPGTGNSEQFF.

V and J are TRBV6-4 and TRBJ2-5, with D unclear. V was clipped by 5 bases and J by 4 bases, with 11 bases between them. Germline lookup yields CDR1 MRHNA and CDR2 SNTAGT. This CDR3 is 13 amino acids long. The CDR3: CASSREAGETQYF. In DNA, the CDR3 is TGTGCCAGCAGTCGCGAGGCTGGAGAGACCCAGTACTTC.

The V gene is TRBV6-5, the J gene TRBJ1-2, with D maybe TRBD1 (6 bases). Trimming took 6 bases from V and 6 from J, leaving 14 bases between them. Germline V gene data show CDR1 as MNHEY and CDR2 as SVGAGI. This CDR3 has 13 residues. The chain's CDR3 is CASRRQARHGYTF. The CDR3 region has the DNA TGTGCCAGCAGGAGACAGGCTCGGCATGGCTACACCTTC.

CDR3 sequence (DNA): TGTGCCAGCAGTTATACGGCAGATACGCAGTATTTT. Its protein is CASSYTADTQYF. This rearrangement joins TRBV2 to TRBJ2-3; D gene uncertain. V was clipped by 5 bases and J by 4 bases, with 7 bases between them. The CDR3 length is 12 residues. Germline CDR1 SNHLY, CDR2 FYNNEI.

This rearrangement joins TRBV12-3 or TRBV12-4 to TRBJ2-5; 9 nucleotides line up with TRBD1. The better agreement between TRBJ2-7 and the DNA end casts doubt on the J call. There are 15 residues in the CDR3. The CDR3 spells CASSIPGQGGHEQYF. The CDR3 region has the DNA TGTGCCAGCAGTATTCCGGGACAGGGTGGACACGAGCAGTACTTC.

The CDR3 coding sequence is TGCAGCGCGACGGGTGCGGGGGGTACCTACGAGCAGTACTTC. It yields the protein CSATGAGGTYEQYF. The chain links TRBV29-1 to TRBJ2-7; 8 bases align to TRBD2. The trim removed 7 bases at V and 2 bases at J, leaving 10 bases unmatched. This CDR3 region has 14 residues. Germline CDR1 is SQVTM and CDR2 is ANQGSEA.

This clonotype showed up just a few times. The chain carries TRBV20-1 and TRBJ1-2; D unresolved. The length of the CDR3 is 8 residues. V was cut by 6 bases and J by 8 bases, with 4 bases left in between. Germline-derived CDR1 and CDR2 are DFQATT and SNEGSKA (reference sequence). CDR3 sequence (DNA): TGCAGTGCGCCCGGCTACACCTTC. As protein: CSAPGYTF.

This chain connects TRBV20-1 to TRBJ1-5; D is unresolved. V gave up 2 bases and J gave up 4 bases, with 12 bases separating them. CDR3 length equals 14 residues. Germline V lookup: CDR1 DFQATT, CDR2 SNEGSKA (reference sequence). The CDR3: CSARLPTSNQPQHF. In DNA, the CDR3 is TGCAGTGCTAGACTGCCAACCTCGAATCAGCCCCAGCATTTT.

CDR3: CASSFLGSSRAETQYF. The CDR3 coding sequence is TGTGCCAGCAGCTTTCTCGGGTCTAGTCGGGCAGAGACCCAGTACTTC. The genes are TRBV6-5 and TRBJ2-5, with D unclear. The CDR3 is 16 residues long. The germline V gene encodes CDR1 MNHEY and CDR2 SVGAGI. The V and J ends lost 6 bases and 4 bases respectively, with 21 bases between them.

This clonotype was seen a handful of times. The chain links TRBV29-1 to TRBJ2-3, with a tentative D call TRBD1 (6 bases). V was trimmed by 5 bases and J by 1 base, leaving 10 bases between them. CDR1 SQVTM and CDR2 ANQGSEA come from the germline V gene. This CDR3 comprises 13 residues. For the CDR3, the DNA is TGCAGCGTTCTGGGGGCCGGCACAGATACGCAGTATTTT. Encoded protein: CSVLGAGTDTQYF.

This clonotype was counted a few times. The CDR3 nucleotides read TGCAGTGCTAGAGAATCTACGGGAGATCAGCCCCAGCATTTT. Translation gives CSARESTGDQPQHF. The J gene is TRBJ1-5, the V gene TRBV20-1; D unclear. The V end was cut by 0 bases, the J end by 5 bases, with 11 bases between. The CDR3 has 14 amino acids. CDR1 DFQATT and CDR2 SNEGSKA come from the germline V gene (reference sequence).

The rearrangement uses TRBV29-1 and TRBJ2-7; the match to TRBD1 covers 10 bases. The V segment lost 4 bases and the J segment 4 bases; nucleotides outside the gene matches: 13. Looked up from germline, CDR1 is SQVTM and CDR2 is ANQGSEA. The CDR3 is made up of 16 amino acids. The DNA of the CDR3 is TGCAGCGTTGCAATTCAGACAGGGGGCGCCCCGTACGAGCAGTACTTC. Translation gives CSVAIQTGGAPYEQYF.

This chain uses TRBV3-1 with TRBJ1-2, with D perhaps TRBD1 (5 bases). The germline CDR1 and CDR2 sequences are LGHDT and YNNKEL (reference sequence). Trimming shortened V by 0 bases and J by 6 bases, and 14 bases separated the two germline ends. CDR3 length: 15 residues. CDR3 amino acids: CASSQDMTRAHGYTF. In DNA, the CDR3 is TGTGCCAGCAGCCAAGATATGACCAGGGCCCATGGCTACACCTTC.

The J gene is TRBJ2-4, the V gene TRBV20-1, with D tentatively TRBD2 (6 bases). The J call may be mistaken, given a closer DNA end match to TRBJ2-7. This CDR3 has 14 amino acids. Germline V gene data show CDR1 as DFQATT and CDR2 as SNEGSKA (reference sequence). The CDR3 reads CSAIATGLFYEQYF. As DNA, the CDR3 is TGCAGTGCCATCGCCACGGGACTGTTCTACGAGCAGTACTTC.

The chain couples TRBV13 to TRBJ2-5, with a tentative D call TRBD2 (5 bases). This CDR3 region has 15 residues. Trimming shortened V by 4 bases and J by 4 bases, and 16 bases separated the two germline ends. Germline CDR1 and CDR2: PRHDT and FYEKMQ (reference sequence). The CDR3 DNA is TGTGCCAGCAGCTCTCCTGGTAGTGGAGGAGAGACCCAGTACTTC. Its translation is CASSSPGSGGETQYF.

V is TRBV6-5 and J is TRBJ1-2; D call uncertain. From germline, CDR1 is MNHEY and CDR2 SVGAGI. This CDR3 contains 12 residues. V lost 4 bases and J lost 7, with 10 bases in between. For the CDR3, the DNA is TGTGCCAGCAGTTCTGCCCTTGGTGGCTACACCTTC. Translating gives CASSSALGGYTF.

This rearrangement joins TRBV20-1 to TRBJ1-5; D is unresolved. CDR1 is DFQATT and CDR2 is SNEGSKA in the germline V gene (reference sequence). The CDR3 runs 15 residues. Trimming stripped 1 base from V and 2 bases from J, with 12 bases between. The CDR3 sequence is CSARGWVGGNQPQHF. CDR3 DNA sequence: TGCAGTGCTAGAGGTTGGGTCGGGGGCAATCAGCCCCAGCATTTT.

This chain uses TRBV29-1 with TRBJ1-2, with D hard to call. The CDR3 is 13 residues long. Per germline, CDR1 SQVTM and CDR2 ANQGSEA. Trimming took 0 bases from V and 8 from J, leaving 13 bases between them. The chain's CDR3 is CSVEDRVPRGYTF. CDR3 DNA sequence: TGCAGCGTTGAAGATAGGGTCCCGCGGGGCTACACCTTC.

There are a few counts of this clonotype. The V call is TRBV6-5, the J call TRBJ2-5, with TRBD1 identical over 7 bases. This CDR3 comprises 14 residues. Looked up from germline, CDR1 is MNHEY and CDR2 is SVGAGI. The V gene end was trimmed by 5 bases and the J gene end by 2 bases; junction bases not matched to a gene: 5. This CDR3 is CASSLEGQQETQYF. DNA of the CDR3: TGTGCCAGCAGTCTCGAGGGACAGCAAGAGACCCAGTACTTC.

V gene TRBV11-1 combines with J gene TRBJ2-6, with D unresolved. This CDR3 is built from 17 residues. Trimming shortened V by 2 bases and J by 0 bases, and 11 bases separated the two germline ends. Germline V gene lookup returns CDR1 SGHAT and CDR2 FQDESV (reference sequence). The CDR3, as DNA: TGTGCCAGCAGCTTAAGCTATGCCCGCTCTGGGGCCAACGTCCTGACTTTC. It yields the protein CASSLSYARSGANVLTF.

This clonotype was detected a few times. This chain joins TRBV10-3 and TRBJ2-3, with 13 nucleotides matching TRBD2. The CDR3 covers 15 residues. Germline lookup yields CDR1 ENHRY and CDR2 SYGVKD. V shed 10 bases, J shed 4 bases, and the junction held 8 bases outside the gene matches. The CDR3 DNA follows: TGTGCCACAGAAACAACTAGCGGGGGGGCAGATACGCAGTATTTT. This sequence encodes CATETTSGGADTQYF.

J is TRBJ2-7 and V is TRBV4-3; 9 bases fit TRBD1. This CDR3 spans 15 amino acids. Trimming removed 4 bases from V and 7 bases from J; junction bases left unmatched: 11. Germline CDR1 is LGHNA and CDR2 is YSLEER. The CDR3 coding sequence is TGCGCCAGCAGCCGAGGGGACAGGGTCGACAATGAGCAGTACTTC. Translation gives CASSRGDRVDNEQYF.